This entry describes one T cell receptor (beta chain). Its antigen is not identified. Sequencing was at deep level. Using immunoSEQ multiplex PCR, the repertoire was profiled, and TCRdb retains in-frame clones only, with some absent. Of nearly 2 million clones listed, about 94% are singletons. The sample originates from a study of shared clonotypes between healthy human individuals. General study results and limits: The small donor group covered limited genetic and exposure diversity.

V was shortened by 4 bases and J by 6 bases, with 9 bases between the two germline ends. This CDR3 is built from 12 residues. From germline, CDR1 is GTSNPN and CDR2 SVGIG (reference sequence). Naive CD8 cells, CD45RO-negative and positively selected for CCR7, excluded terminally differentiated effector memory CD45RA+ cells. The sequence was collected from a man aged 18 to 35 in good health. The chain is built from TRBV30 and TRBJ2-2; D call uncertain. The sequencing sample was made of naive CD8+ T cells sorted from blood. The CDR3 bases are TGTGCCTGGACATGGCGCGCCGGGGAGCTGTTTTTT. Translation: CAWTWRAGELFF. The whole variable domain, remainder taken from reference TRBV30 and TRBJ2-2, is SQTIHQWPATLVQPVGSPLSLECTVEGTSNPNLYWYRQAAGRGLQLLFYSVGIGQISSEVPQNLSASRPQDRQFILSSKKLLLSDSGFYLCAWTWRAGELFFGEGSRLTVL.